The 15 T cell receptor beta chains below were found in one sample sequenced in a study of blood T cell repertoires in COVID-19. Clones were read by immunoSEQ multiplex PCR, and TCRdb kept only the in-frame ones, dropping some. The sample carries 250,000 or so clones, about 83% recorded once. What was sequenced was peripheral blood. These receptors were taken from a woman aged 40 to 55 who had recovered from COVID-19.

CDR3 coding DNA: TGTGCCAGCTCACCCACAGGACAGGACTCTGGAAACACCATATATTTT. Its translation is CASSPTGQDSGNTIYF. The chain uses TRBV18 and TRBJ1-3; 7 nucleotides line up with TRBD1. The CDR3 runs to 16 residues. Germline values: CDR1 KGHSH, CDR2 LQKENI. With V trimmed by 3 bases and J by 0 bases, 5 bases remained unmatched.

The gene calls are TRBV2 and TRBJ1-3; D perhaps matches TRBD1 (6 bases). Germline CDR1 is SNHLY and CDR2 is FYNNEI. Trimming removed 5 bases at V and 3 bases at J, with 14 bases between. The CDR3 loop spans 15 amino acids. CDR3 nucleotides: TGTGCCAGCAGTCCTCCGGGACATAGTGGAAACACCATATATTTT. Translating it yields CASSPPGHSGNTIYF.

This clone turned up a few times. The rearrangement uses TRBV30 and TRBJ2-3, with 12 nucleotides matching TRBD1. The junction had 17 bases not matched to a gene; V was cut back by 5 bases and J by 2 bases. Germline values: CDR1 GTSNPN, CDR2 SVGIG (reference sequence). The CDR3 spans 19 residues. As DNA, the CDR3 is TGTGCCTGGGGGGCGGGGACAGGGGGCGCGTTGGTAAACACAGATACGCAGTATTTT. This codes for CAWGAGTGGALVNTDTQYF. Full variable domain (rest looked up from reference TRBV30 and TRBJ2-3): SQTIHQWPATLVQPVGSPLSLECTVEGTSNPNLYWYRQAAGRGLQLLFYSVGIGQISSEVPQNLSASRPQDRQFILSSKKLLLSDSGFYLCAWGAGTGGALVNTDTQYFGPGTRLTVL.

The V and J genes are TRBV7-9 and TRBJ1-6; TRBD1 might be the D (5 bases). The germline V and J ends were trimmed by 3 bases and 10 bases, with 10 bases remaining between them. The CDR3 is 13 residues long. Looked up from germline, CDR1 is SEHNR and CDR2 is FQNEAQ (reference sequence). The CDR3 sequence is CASSFGGVSPLHF. DNA for the CDR3: TGTGCCAGCAGCTTCGGAGGGGTGTCACCCCTCCACTTT.

This clone was picked up a small number of times. This chain joins TRBV7-9 and TRBJ1-2, with 12 bases lining up with TRBD1. This CDR3 comprises 14 residues. The germline gives CDR1 SEHNR, CDR2 FQNEAQ (reference sequence). V lost 11 bases to trimming and J lost 8 bases; unmatched junction nucleotides: 12. As DNA, the CDR3 is TGTGCCGGCTCGCCGGGACAGGGGGCTGGAGGCTACACCTTC. This codes for CAGSPGQGAGGYTF.

The V gene is TRBV11-1, the J gene TRBJ2-7, with a tentative D call TRBD1 (6 bases). V lost 5 bases, J lost 2 bases, and 13 bases lay in between. The CDR3 loop spans 14 amino acids. Germline V gene sequence: CDR1 SGHAT, CDR2 FQDESV (reference sequence). The CDR3 sequence is CASSRLGQPYEQYF. As DNA, the CDR3 is TGTGCCAGCAGCCGACTGGGACAACCCTACGAGCAGTACTTC.

The CDR3 sequence is CASSPGQGAGGYTF. Written as DNA, the CDR3 is TGTGCCAGCAGCCCCGGACAGGGGGCGGGTGGCTACACCTTC. V and J are TRBV7-9 and TRBJ1-2, with 11 bases aligning to TRBD1. CDR1 and CDR2 from the germline V gene are SEHNR and FQNEAQ (reference sequence). V lost 5 bases and J lost 7; bases outside the gene matches: 6. The CDR3 is 14 amino acids.

The chain is built from TRBV9 and TRBJ1-6, with 7 bases fitting TRBD1. The germline CDR1 and CDR2 sequences are SGDLS and YYNGEE. Germline trimming cut 6 bases from V and 14 bases from J; bases unmatched to any gene: 11. The CDR3 extends over 13 amino acids. CDR3 residues: CASNTPGQRTLHF. Here the CDR3 DNA reads TGTGCCAGCAACACCCCGGGACAGCGCACCCTCCACTTT.

This clone showed up just a few times. This chain links TRBV3-1 (or the pseudogene TRBV3-2) with TRBJ2-1; D is possibly TRBD2 (6 bases). Germline V gives CDR1 LGHDT, CDR2 YNNKEL (reference sequence). Trimming left V 3 bases short and J 5 bases short, with 17 bases between. This CDR3 has 16 residues. CDR3 protein: CASSHLRGLMDNEQFF. The DNA of the CDR3 is TGTGCCAGCAGCCATTTACGGGGGTTGATGGACAATGAGCAGTTCTTC.

This chain joins TRBV7-9 and TRBJ1-5; no definite D call. V lost 3 bases to trimming and J lost 3 bases, with 9 bases between them. CDR3 length: 14 amino acids. Germline V gene sequence: CDR1 SEHNR, CDR2 FQNEAQ (reference sequence). CDR3 nucleotide sequence: TGTGCCAGCAGCTTTGCGGCAGACAATCAGCCCCAGCATTTT. Translation gives CASSFAADNQPQHF.

The chain is built from TRBV19 and TRBJ2-6; D remains unclear. V was trimmed by 3 bases and J by 0 bases, leaving 12 bases between them. Germline-derived CDR1 and CDR2 are LNHDA and SQIVND (reference sequence). The CDR3 is 17 amino acids. DNA of the CDR3: TGTGCCAGTAGTATTCGAGGCAAGAGCTCTGGGGCCAACGTCCTGACTTTC. Amino acids: CASSIRGKSSGANVLTF.

The gene calls are TRBV7-3 and TRBJ2-4, with TRBD1 matching 8 bases. The CDR3 is 16 amino acids. V shed 3 bases and J 1 base; nucleotides not matched to a gene: 5. CDR1 and CDR2 (germline): SGHTA, FQGTGA. The DNA for the CDR3 is TGTGCCAGCAGCTTGCAGGACAGGGCGGCCAAAAACATTCAGTACTTC. This gives the protein CASSLQDRAAKNIQYF. The whole variable domain, remainder taken from reference TRBV7-3 and TRBJ2-4, is GAGVSQTPSNKVTEKGKYVELRCDPISGHTALYWYRQSLGQGPEFLIYFQGTGAADDSGLPNDRFFAVRPEGSVSTLKIQRTERGDSAVYLCASSLQDRAAKNIQYFGAGTRLSVL.

This clone was detected once. The CDR3 loop reads CASSQQGFRRDTQYF. In DNA, the CDR3 is TGCGCCAGCAGCCAACAGGGGTTCCGGCGGGATACGCAGTATTTT. The rearrangement uses TRBV4-1 and TRBJ2-3; the D gene is possibly TRBD1 (6 bases). Germline-derived CDR1 and CDR2 are MGHRA and YSYEKL. The CDR3 is made up of 15 amino acids. Deletions cut 2 bases from V and 6 bases from J, with 15 bases between.

A few counts support this clone. V gene TRBV19 combines with J gene TRBJ1-5, with D possibly matching TRBD1 (6 bases). The CDR3 runs to 13 residues. Trimming took 5 bases from V and 8 from J, leaving 13 bases between them. CDR1 LNHDA and CDR2 SQIVND come from the germline V gene (reference sequence). The CDR3 protein is CASSPGRGEPQHF. DNA of the CDR3: TGTGCCAGTAGTCCGGGCAGGGGAGAGCCCCAGCATTTT.

V gene TRBV29-1 combines with J gene TRBJ1-2; a weak D match, TRBD1 (6 bases). The V and J ends lost 7 bases and 5 bases respectively, with 17 bases between them. Germline CDR1 is SQVTM and CDR2 is ANQGSEA. This CDR3 is built from 13 residues. The CDR3 bases are TGCAGCGCCGCGACAGGTCTGGATTATGGCTACACCTTC. It is translated as CSAATGLDYGYTF. The whole variable domain, remainder taken from reference TRBV29-1 and TRBJ1-2, is SAVISQKPSRDICQRGTSLTIQCQVDSQVTMMFWYRQQPGQSLTLIATANQGSEATYESGFVIDKFPISRPNLTFSTLTVSNMSPEDSSIYLCSAATGLDYGYTFGSGTRLTVV.